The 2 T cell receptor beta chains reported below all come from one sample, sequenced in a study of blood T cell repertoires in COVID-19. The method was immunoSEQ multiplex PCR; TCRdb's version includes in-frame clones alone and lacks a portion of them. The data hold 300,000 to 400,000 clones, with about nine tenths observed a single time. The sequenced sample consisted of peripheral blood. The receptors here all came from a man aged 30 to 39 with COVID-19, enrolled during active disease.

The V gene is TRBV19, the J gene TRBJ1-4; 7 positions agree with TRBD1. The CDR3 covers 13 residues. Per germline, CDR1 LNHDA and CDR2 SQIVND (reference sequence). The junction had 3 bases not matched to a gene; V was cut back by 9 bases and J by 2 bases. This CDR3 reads CASVRGTNEKLFF. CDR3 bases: TGTGCCAGCGTCAGGGGGACTAATGAAAAACTGTTTTTT.

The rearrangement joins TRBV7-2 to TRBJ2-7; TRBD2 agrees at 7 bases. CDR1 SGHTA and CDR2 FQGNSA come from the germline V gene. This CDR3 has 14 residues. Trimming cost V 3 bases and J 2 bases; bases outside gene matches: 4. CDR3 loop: CASSFYSGAYEQYF. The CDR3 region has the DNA TGTGCCAGCAGCTTTTACAGCGGGGCCTACGAGCAGTACTTC.